These 32 T cell receptor beta chains share one sample of origin, sequenced in a study of PD-1 blockade in mismatch repair-deficient tumors. The repertoire was sequenced with immunoSEQ multiplex PCR; TCRdb's copy has only in-frame clones and lacks some. This sample has some 110,000 clones, with roughly 80% found just once. The source was peripheral blood, collected about 60 weeks after starting pembrolizumab. These receptors were taken from an adult with mismatch repair-deficient cancer.

CDR3 sequence: CASSQNSGTVEQYF. CDR3 nucleotide sequence: TGCGCCAGCAGCCAAAACAGCGGGACGGTCGAGCAGTACTTC. The gene calls are TRBV4-1 and TRBJ2-7, with 7 bases matching TRBD2. Germline V gives CDR1 MGHRA, CDR2 YSYEKL. The CDR3 covers 14 residues. Trimming cost V 2 bases and J 6 bases; bases outside gene matches: 7.

The chain recombines TRBV19 with TRBJ2-7; TRBD1 matches at 8 bases. From germline, CDR1 is LNHDA and CDR2 SQIVND (reference sequence). V was clipped by 5 bases and J by 1 base; unmatched bases: 7. This CDR3 has 15 amino acids. In nucleotides, the CDR3 is TGTGCCAGTAGTCTCTCCGGGACAGGATCCTACGAGCAGTACTTC. This encodes CASSLSGTGSYEQYF. The full variable domain, in which reference TRBV19 and TRBJ2-7 provide the parts outside the CDR3, is DGGITQSPKYLFRKEGQNVTLSCEQNLNHDAMYWYRQDPGQGLRLIYYSQIVNDFQKGDIAEGYSVSREKKESFPLTVTSAQKNPTAFYLCASSLSGTGSYEQYFGPGTRLTVT.

The gene calls are TRBV28 and TRBJ1-1; 7 bases fit TRBD1. CDR1 MDHEN and CDR2 SYDVKM come from the germline V gene. The junction had 9 bases not matched to a gene; V was cut back by 6 bases and J by 2 bases. The CDR3 is made up of 15 amino acids. The CDR3 nucleotides are TGTGCCAGCAGCCGAGGGGGCGCCCGAAACACTGAAGCTTTCTTT. Protein sequence: CASSRGGARNTEAFF.

This chain links TRBV15 with TRBJ1-1, with D hard to call. V lost 0 bases to trimming and J lost 8 bases, with 7 bases between them. Germline V lookup: CDR1 LNHNV, CDR2 YYDKDF (reference sequence). This CDR3 region has 12 residues. CDR3 in amino acids: CATSRDQQEAFF. DNA of the CDR3: TGTGCCACCAGCAGAGATCAACAGGAAGCTTTCTTT.

The V call is TRBV18, the J call TRBJ1-2; no firm D call. The V gene's germline CDR1 is KGHSH and CDR2 LQKENI. V was shortened by 2 bases and J by 0 bases, with 19 bases between the two germline ends. The CDR3 sequence is 18 residues long. This CDR3 is CASSPTQGPFNANYGYTF. In DNA form, the CDR3 reads TGTGCCAGCTCACCAACTCAAGGGCCTTTCAATGCTAACTATGGCTACACCTTC. Combining the CDR3 with reference TRBV18 and TRBJ1-2 gives the whole variable domain NAGVMQNPRHLVRRRGQEARLRCSPMKGHSHVYWYRQLPEEGLKFMVYLQKENIIDESGMPKERFSAEFPKEGPSILRIQQVVRGDSAAYFCASSPTQGPFNANYGYTFGSGTRLTVV.

This clone was seen just once. The chain carries TRBV7-9 and TRBJ2-1; 8 bases align to TRBD1. With 9 bases clipped from V and 4 bases from J, the junction kept 5 bases outside the gene matches. The CDR3 is 13 amino acids. Looked up from germline, CDR1 is SEHNR and CDR2 is FQNEAQ (reference sequence). The CDR3: CASQTGAYNEQFF. CDR3 bases: TGTGCCAGTCAGACAGGGGCTTACAATGAGCAGTTCTTC.

In this sample, this clone turned up many times. This chain joins TRBV25-1 and TRBJ2-1; weak D call: TRBD1 (5 bases). CDR1 and CDR2 (germline): MGHDK, SYGVNS. This CDR3 is 15 amino acids long. V was cut by 5 bases and J by 6 bases, with 17 bases left in between. In DNA, the CDR3 is TGTGCCAGCAGTCTAAGGGGTTTGGGGATCAATGAGCAGTTCTTC. It codes for CASSLRGLGINEQFF.

This clone was seen only once. The chain couples TRBV5-4 to TRBJ2-7, with a weak D call TRBD2 (7 bases). The V gene lost 5 bases and the J gene lost 1 base, with 22 bases spanning the gap. Germline CDR1 and CDR2: SGHNT and YYREEE (reference sequence). The CDR3 totals 17 residues. Here the CDR3 reads CASSIGGLADLSYEQYF. The CDR3 DNA reads as TGTGCCAGCAGTATAGGGGGGCTAGCGGATCTATCCTACGAGCAGTACTTC.

V is TRBV19 and J is TRBJ2-3, with 9 nucleotides matching TRBD2. Germline V gene lookup returns CDR1 LNHDA and CDR2 SQIVND (reference sequence). The J segment lost 1 base and the V segment lost 5 bases, leaving 7 bases of the junction unmatched. The CDR3 runs 16 residues. Here the CDR3 reads CASSPDRTSGTDTQYF. The DNA of the CDR3 is TGTGCCAGTAGTCCCGACCGGACTAGCGGCACAGATACGCAGTATTTT. The entire variable domain, with the rest obtained from reference TRBV19 and TRBJ2-3, is as follows: DGGITQSPKYLFRKEGQNVTLSCEQNLNHDAMYWYRQDPGQGLRLIYYSQIVNDFQKGDIAEGYSVSREKKESFPLTVTSAQKNPTAFYLCASSPDRTSGTDTQYFGPGTRLTVL.

This clone came up once. This chain joins TRBV5-1 and TRBJ1-5; unclear D gene. V dropped 1 base and J dropped 2 bases, with 7 bases sitting between them. Germline V gene lookup returns CDR1 SGHRS and CDR2 YFSETQ. The CDR3 consists of 14 residues. The CDR3 sequence is CASSLYSRNQPQHF. The CDR3 nucleotides read TGCGCCAGCAGCTTGTACAGCCGCAATCAGCCCCAGCATTTT.

A few counts support this clone. The rearrangement joins TRBV7-9 to TRBJ2-1, with TRBD1 identical over 12 bases. V dropped 1 base and J dropped 8; count of bases not matched to a gene: 3. The CDR3 sequence is 15 residues long. Per germline, CDR1 SEHNR and CDR2 FQNEAQ (reference sequence). CDR3 nucleotides: TGTGCCAGCAGCTTAGGGGACAGGGGGCTGGATGAGCAGTTCTTC. Amino acid sequence: CASSLGDRGLDEQFF. Full variable domain (remainder filled in from reference TRBV7-9 and TRBJ2-1): DTGVSQNPRHKITKRGQNVTFRCDPISEHNRLYWYRQTLGQGPEFLTYFQNEAQLEKSRLLSDRFSAERPKGSFSTLEIQRTEQGDSAMYLCASSLGDRGLDEQFFGPGTRLTVL.

The chain has TRBV19 and TRBJ1-5; D is ambiguous. The CDR3 runs to 12 residues. Germline V CDR1 and CDR2: LNHDA, SQIVND (reference sequence). Trimming shortened V by 5 bases and J by 0 bases, and 2 bases separated the two germline ends. CDR3 loop: CASSYSNQPQHF. CDR3 in DNA: TGTGCCAGTAGTTATAGCAATCAGCCCCAGCATTTT.

The gene calls are TRBV9 and TRBJ2-1; TRBD2 matches at 14 bases. V lost 3 bases to trimming and J lost 6 bases; unmatched junction nucleotides: 2. The germline V gene has CDR1 SGDLS and CDR2 YYNGEE. The CDR3 has 15 residues. CDR3 residues: CASSAGLAGVNEQFF. The DNA of the CDR3 is TGTGCCAGCAGCGCGGGACTAGCGGGAGTCAATGAGCAGTTCTTC. Looking up the rest from reference TRBV9 and TRBJ2-1 gives the full variable domain: DSGVTQTPKHLITATGQRVTLRCSPRSGDLSVYWYQQSLDQGLQFLIQYYNGEERAKGNILERFSAQQFPDLHSELNLSSLELGDSALYFCASSAGLAGVNEQFFGPGTRLTVL.

The CDR3 region is CASRSPTPSEQPQPSNTGELFF. DNA for the CDR3: TGCGCCAGCCGTTCCCCCACTCCAAGCGAACAACCCCAACCTTCGAACACCGGGGAGCTGTTTTTT. The rearrangement uses TRBV5-1 and TRBJ2-2; D is unresolved. The CDR3 is 22 amino acids. The V and J ends lost 7 bases and 0 bases respectively, with 34 bases between them. Looked up from germline, CDR1 is SGHRS and CDR2 is YFSETQ.

This clone was recorded once. The chain employs TRBV7-3 and TRBJ2-7; D might be TRBD1 or TRBD2, each matching 5 bases. This CDR3 has 15 residues. Germline CDR1 SGHTA, CDR2 FQGTGA. Between the trimmed V and J ends, which lost 2 bases and 0 bases, there was a span of 11 bases. In DNA form, the CDR3 reads TGTGCCAGCAGCTTATCCTCAGGGAGCTCCTACGAGCAGTACTTC. Translating it yields CASSLSSGSSYEQYF.

The chain recombines TRBV5-4 with TRBJ1-1, with no clear D. Trimming stripped 0 bases from V and 0 bases from J, with 12 bases between. CDR1 and CDR2 (germline): SGHNT, YYREEE (reference sequence). This CDR3 comprises 16 residues. The CDR3 DNA is TGTGCCAGCAGCTTGGACCCGGGTGGACTGAACACTGAAGCTTTCTTT. Its translation is CASSLDPGGLNTEAFF.

The V call is TRBV7-6, the J call TRBJ2-5; TRBD2 might be the D (5 bases). The J call could be wrong; TRBJ2-7 is a better fit for the DNA end. The CDR3 covers 13 residues. Germline values: CDR1 SGHVS, CDR2 FNYEAQ. CDR3 in DNA: TGTGCCAGCAGCCCCTCCCGGGGTGGCGAGCAGTACTTC. Residues: CASSPSRGGEQYF.

The V and J genes are TRBV29-1 and TRBJ2-2; TRBD2 might be the D (5 bases). V lost 2 bases and J 9 bases, leaving 16 bases between the germline ends. This CDR3 is 14 amino acids long. Germline V gives CDR1 SQVTM, CDR2 ANQGSEA. The CDR3 DNA reads TGCAGCGTTGAAAAATTTAGTGGGGAGCGGGAGCTGTTTTTT. Its protein is CSVEKFSGERELFF.

V usage is TRBV10-1 and J usage is TRBJ1-1; no definite D call. V dropped 4 bases and J dropped 3 bases, with 9 bases sitting between them. From germline, CDR1 is WNHNN and CDR2 SYGVQD (reference sequence). CDR3 size: 13 residues. This CDR3 reads CASSASGYTEAFF. CDR3 sequence (DNA): TGCGCCAGCAGTGCCTCGGGTTACACTGAAGCTTTCTTT.

V and J are TRBV20-1 and TRBJ2-7; D uncertain. This CDR3 is 8 amino acids long. CDR1 and CDR2 from the germline V gene are DFQATT and SNEGSKA (reference sequence). The chain's CDR3 is CRHLEQYF. The CDR3 DNA reads as TGCAGACACCTTGAGCAGTACTTC.

V is TRBV6-5 and J is TRBJ2-3, with D perhaps matching TRBD1 (5 bases). V was trimmed by 6 bases and J by 6 bases, leaving 10 bases between them. Germline assignment: CDR1 MNHEY and CDR2 SVGAGI. The CDR3 is made up of 12 amino acids. This chain's CDR3 is CASSPKGDTQYF. For the CDR3, the DNA is TGTGCCAGCAGCCCAAAGGGGGATACGCAGTATTTT.

The genes are TRBV4-2 and TRBJ1-1; D gene uncertain. V was trimmed by 0 bases and J by 4 bases, leaving 6 bases between them. Looked up from germline, CDR1 is LGHNA and CDR2 is YNFKEQ. There are 13 residues in the CDR3. CDR3 DNA: TGTGCCAGCAGCCAAGAAGGTTTCACTGAAGCTTTCTTT. The encoded protein is CASSQEGFTEAFF.

The chain recombines TRBV4-1 with TRBJ2-1, with 8 bases lining up with TRBD2. V gave up 3 bases and J gave up 6 bases; unmatched junction bases: 7. CDR3 length equals 15 residues. CDR1 and CDR2 from the germline V gene are MGHRA and YSYEKL. In DNA form, the CDR3 reads TGCGCCAGCAGCCACCCTAGCGGGTTTTCCAATGAGCAGTTCTTC. Encoded protein: CASSHPSGFSNEQFF.

CDR3 sequence reads: CASSLETPDEQFF. Here the CDR3 DNA reads TGTGCCAGCAGCTTAGAAACCCCGGACGAGCAGTTCTTC. V and J are TRBV11-3 and TRBJ2-1; D unclear. V lost 0 bases and J 10 bases, leaving 10 bases between the germline ends. The CDR3 sequence is 13 residues long. Looked up from germline, CDR1 is SGHNT and CDR2 is YENEEA.

The chain recombines TRBV7-5 with TRBJ2-1; the table names TRBD2, a call not compared with the DNA. TRBV7-5 is a pseudogene segment. The CDR3 extends over 16 amino acids. CDR3 loop: CARSLVAGVFPNEQFF. Here the CDR3 DNA reads TGTGCCAGAAGCTTAGTAGCGGGAGTCTTCCCCAATGAGCAGTTCTTC.

The chain couples TRBV18 to TRBJ2-7; TRBD2 is a possible D gene (6 bases). Germline CDR1 KGHSH, CDR2 LQKENI. Deletions cut 0 bases from V and 4 bases from J, with 16 bases between. CDR3 length: 16 amino acids. DNA of the CDR3: TGTGCCAGCTCACCACCGGTGGGGGGAGAGAGGTACGAGCAGTACTTC. This sequence encodes CASSPPVGGERYEQYF.

The J gene is TRBJ1-2, the V gene TRBV5-6, with 7 bases matching TRBD1. CDR3 size: 15 residues. V lost 3 bases and J lost 3; bases outside the gene matches: 8. From germline, CDR1 is SGHDT and CDR2 YYEEEE. The CDR3 nucleotides read TGTGCCAGCAGCTGGCCTGGGCAGGGGGACTATGGCTACACCTTC. It codes for CASSWPGQGDYGYTF.

This clone was detected only a few times. The rearrangement joins TRBV4-2 to TRBJ2-7; no firm D call. V was trimmed by 0 bases and J by 4 bases, leaving 7 bases between them. This CDR3 contains 13 residues. Germline CDR1 LGHNA, CDR2 YNFKEQ. Written as DNA, the CDR3 is TGTGCCAGCAGCCAAGAGAGTAGTTACGAGCAGTACTTC. The encoded protein is CASSQESSYEQYF.

V gene TRBV6-4 combines with J gene TRBJ2-6; TRBD1 or TRBD2 may be the D gene (7 bases each). Germline CDR1 MRHNA, CDR2 SNTAGT. The CDR3 loop spans 19 amino acids. V shed 5 bases and J shed 1 base, with 21 bases lying between them. This CDR3 is CASSQTGTTWGSGANVLTF. The CDR3 nucleotides read TGTGCCAGCAGTCAGACAGGGACTACCTGGGGTTCTGGGGCCAACGTCCTGACTTTC.

The genes are TRBV2 and TRBJ2-4; 8 bases match TRBD2. CDR3 length: 14 residues. J lost 6 bases, V lost 6 bases, and 7 bases had no gene match. Per germline, CDR1 SNHLY and CDR2 FYNNEI. CDR3 protein: CASRPLAEINIQYF. DNA for the CDR3: TGTGCCAGCAGACCACTAGCGGAGATAAACATTCAGTACTTC.

The V call is TRBV6-1, the J call TRBJ1-4, with D perhaps matching TRBD1 (6 bases). The CDR3 extends over 19 amino acids. The V and J ends lost 3 bases and 8 bases respectively, with 28 bases between them. Germline CDR1 MNHNS, CDR2 SASEGT. CDR3: CASSETAGPGHHLSEKLFF. CDR3 sequence (DNA): TGTGCCAGCAGTGAGACCGCTGGACCGGGACACCACCTCAGCGAAAAACTGTTTTTT.

The rearrangement links TRBV27 to TRBJ1-1; no definite D call. V shed 3 bases and J shed 5 bases, with 13 bases lying between them. There are 14 residues in the CDR3. From germline, CDR1 is MNHEY and CDR2 SMNVEV (reference sequence). This CDR3 reads CASSFAPFATEAFF. CDR3 nucleotide sequence: TGTGCCAGCAGTTTTGCCCCGTTTGCTACTGAAGCTTTCTTT.